This T cell receptor (beta chain) was identified during a study of early T cells in non-severe SARS-CoV-2 infection. Study summary: The study sequenced bulk RNA from unsorted whole blood, with chains unpaired.

Attached unique molecular identifiers marked individual cDNA molecules. MiXCR, run by TCRdb on the 5' RACE reads, gives a single entry per CDR3 protein. The table lists 45,000 to 50,000 distinct CDR3 sequences, about 6.5% of them singletons, with over 2.5% in the top ten. This clonotype was seen a few times. V was clipped by 6 bases and J by 8 bases; unmatched bases: 11. The germline V gene encodes CDR1 SQVTM and CDR2 ANQGSEA. There are 15 residues in the CDR3. Sequenced material: whole blood, taken at baseline. The chain has TRBV29-1 and TRBJ1-6; 9 bases map to TRBD1. This receptor was taken from an adult who was a healthcare worker with PCR-confirmed SARS-CoV-2 infection or an uninfected control (not recorded which). CDR3 nucleotides: TGCAGCGTCGCCCCCCCCGGGACAGGGTATTCACCCCTCCACTTT. Translating it yields CSVAPPGTGYSPLHF.